The clone carrying this T cell receptor (beta chain) occurred once. Its target is not known. Generated by immunoSEQ multiplex PCR, the TCRdb table keeps only in-frame clones and is missing some. Among more than 900,000 clones, around 82% were seen once, and the ten largest hold roughly 0.65%. The data belong to a study of shared clonotypes between healthy human individuals. Turning to the study itself: Researchers assigned three CD4 naive, three CD4 memory, two CD8 naive and one CD8 memory plate to each donor.

Study results and limitations: Clonotypes not shared had lower generation probabilities than those common to all four donors.

This sequence was found in a man younger than 30 in good health. Some clones in this sample may be carry-over from other donors' samples. Sequenced input: memory CD4+ T cells from PBMCs. Subset given: CD45RA-negative fraction.

The CDR3 loop reads CASSQSGRGLGYTF. The CDR3 DNA reads as TGTGCCAGCAGCCAGTCGGGCAGGGGGCTTGGCTACACCTTC. The rearrangement uses TRBV14 and TRBJ1-2; TRBD1 matches 8 bases. The V gene end was trimmed by 3 bases and the J gene end by 7 bases; junction bases not matched to a gene: 7. The germline V gene encodes CDR1 SGHDN and CDR2 FVKESK. This CDR3 spans 14 amino acids. Combining the CDR3 with reference TRBV14 and TRBJ1-2 gives the whole variable domain EAGVTQFPSHSVIEKGQTVTLRCDPISGHDNLYWYRRVMGKEIKFLLHFVKESKQDESGMPNNRFLAERTGGTYSTLKVQPAELEDSGVYFCASSQSGRGLGYTFGSGTRLTVV.